This T cell receptor beta chain was sequenced during a study of response to subunit inactivated influenza vaccine. The sample holds a few counts of this clonotype. Trimming removed 3 bases from V and 5 bases from J; junction bases left unmatched: 9. Germline V gene sequence: CDR1 SGDLS, CDR2 YYNGEE. CDR3 length: 16 amino acids. TCRdb called the RT-PCR reads again in MiXCR, with one record for every CDR3 protein. There are 150,000 to 200,000 distinct CDR3 sequences in the sample; about 11% occur only once, and 35% to 40% lies in the top ten. V is TRBV9 and J is TRBJ2-1; 9 bases agree with TRBD2. Specimen: CD8+ T cells sorted from PBMCs, collected about 24 months after vaccination. This TCR was sampled from a man aged 50 to 69 who received an inactivated influenza vaccine. DNA for the CDR3: TGTGCCAGCAGCGCCCGCCTAGCGGGAAATCACAATGAGCAGTTCTTC. Its protein is CASSARLAGNHNEQFF.